This TCR beta chain was documented in a study of blood T cell repertoires in COVID-19. Trimming removed 0 bases from V and 3 bases from J, with 6 bases in between. Germline values: CDR1 SGHKS, CDR2 YYEKEE (reference sequence). This CDR3 has 13 residues. Profiling relied on immunoSEQ multiplex PCR, and the TCRdb table lists in-frame clones only, not all of them. The sample lists fewer than 300,000 clones, about four fifths occurring once. Participants had their cohort set by participant-reported clinical history. The clonotype comes from a man aged 35 to 55 who had been exposed to COVID-19. The chain combines TRBV5-5 with TRBJ1-1; no definite D call. The sequencing input was PBMCs or T cells enriched from blood (not recorded which). CDR3 nucleotides: TGTGCCAGCAGCTTGGCCTCGTACACTGAAGCTTTCTTT. Translating it yields CASSLASYTEAFF.